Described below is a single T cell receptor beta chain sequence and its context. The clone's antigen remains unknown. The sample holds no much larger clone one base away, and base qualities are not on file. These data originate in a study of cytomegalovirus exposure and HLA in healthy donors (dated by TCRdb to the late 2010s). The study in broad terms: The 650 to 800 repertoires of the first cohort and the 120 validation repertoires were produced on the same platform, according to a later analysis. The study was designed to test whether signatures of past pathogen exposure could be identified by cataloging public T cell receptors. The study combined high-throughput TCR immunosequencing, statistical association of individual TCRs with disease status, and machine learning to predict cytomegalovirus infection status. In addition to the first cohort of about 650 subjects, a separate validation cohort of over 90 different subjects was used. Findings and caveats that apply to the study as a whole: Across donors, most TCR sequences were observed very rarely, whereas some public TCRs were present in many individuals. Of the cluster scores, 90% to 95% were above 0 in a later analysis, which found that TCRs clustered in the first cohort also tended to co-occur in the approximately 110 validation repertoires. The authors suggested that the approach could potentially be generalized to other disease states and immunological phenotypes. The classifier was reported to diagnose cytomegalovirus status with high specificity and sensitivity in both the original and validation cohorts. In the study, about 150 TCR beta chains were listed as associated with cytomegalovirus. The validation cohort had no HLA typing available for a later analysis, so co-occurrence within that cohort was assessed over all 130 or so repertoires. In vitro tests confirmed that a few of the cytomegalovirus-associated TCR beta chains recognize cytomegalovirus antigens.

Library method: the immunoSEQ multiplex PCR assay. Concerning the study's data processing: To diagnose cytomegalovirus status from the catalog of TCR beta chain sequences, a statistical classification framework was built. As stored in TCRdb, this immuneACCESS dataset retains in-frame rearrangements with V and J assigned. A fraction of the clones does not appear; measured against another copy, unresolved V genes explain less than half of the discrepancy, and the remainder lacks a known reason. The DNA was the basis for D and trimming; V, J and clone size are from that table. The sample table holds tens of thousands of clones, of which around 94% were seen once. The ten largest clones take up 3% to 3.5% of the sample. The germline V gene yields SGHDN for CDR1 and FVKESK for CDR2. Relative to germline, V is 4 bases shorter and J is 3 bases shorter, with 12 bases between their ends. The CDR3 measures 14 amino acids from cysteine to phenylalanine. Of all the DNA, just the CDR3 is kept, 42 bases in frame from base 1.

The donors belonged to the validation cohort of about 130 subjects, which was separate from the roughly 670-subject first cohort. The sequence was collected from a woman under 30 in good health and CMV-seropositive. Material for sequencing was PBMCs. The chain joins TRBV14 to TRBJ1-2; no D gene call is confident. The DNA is TGTGCCAGCAGCCGGGCTGCCGGTGACTATGGCTACACCTTC. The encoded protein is CASSRAAGDYGYTF.